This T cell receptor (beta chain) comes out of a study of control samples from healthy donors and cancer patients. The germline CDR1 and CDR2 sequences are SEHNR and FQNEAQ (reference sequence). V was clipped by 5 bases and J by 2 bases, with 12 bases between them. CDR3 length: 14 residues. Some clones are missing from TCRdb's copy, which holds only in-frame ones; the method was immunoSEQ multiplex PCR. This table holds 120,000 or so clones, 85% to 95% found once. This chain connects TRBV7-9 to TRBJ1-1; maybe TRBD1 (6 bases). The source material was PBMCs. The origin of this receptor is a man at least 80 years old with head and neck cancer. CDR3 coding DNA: TGTGCCAGCAGCGTAACAGGGTATAACACTGAAGCTTTCTTT. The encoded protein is CASSVTGYNTEAFF.